The 11 T cell receptor beta chains given below trace back to one sample, sequenced in a study of glioma-infiltrating T cells after dendritic cell vaccination. Sequenced by immunoSEQ multiplex PCR; TCRdb stores in-frame clones only, minus some. The repertoire consists of roughly 96,000 clones, with about four fifths occurring once and the leading ten covering roughly 5.6%. The source material was blood, sampled before dendritic cell vaccination. The source of these receptors is a human donor with glioblastoma.

This chain joins TRBV1 and TRBJ2-1; the table's D gene call, TRBD2, was not cross checked with the DNA. TRBV1 counts as a pseudogene. This CDR3 is built from 16 residues. CDR3 sequence reads: CTSSQTAGTSGREQFF. In DNA, the CDR3 is TGCACCAGCAGCCAAACGGCCGGGACTAGCGGGAGGGAGCAGTTCTTC.

The chain carries TRBV2 and TRBJ1-6, with a weak D call TRBD1 (6 bases). Germline CDR1 is SNHLY and CDR2 is FYNNEI. The V end was cut by 7 bases, the J end by 12 bases, with 16 bases between. The CDR3 runs to 13 residues. DNA of the CDR3: TGTGCCAGCAATAACAGGGCGGTTGGACCCCTCCACTTT. Amino acid sequence: CASNNRAVGPLHF.

V and J are TRBV7-9 and TRBJ1-3; 9 bases align to TRBD1. The CDR3 runs 14 residues. The V and J ends lost 4 bases and 4 bases, in that order; junction bases with no gene match: 2. Germline CDR1 is SEHNR and CDR2 is FQNEAQ (reference sequence). CDR3 protein: CASSWGQGGNTIYF. DNA for the CDR3: TGTGCCAGCAGCTGGGGACAGGGAGGAAACACCATATATTTT.

The chain recombines TRBV30 with TRBJ1-5, with no clear D. V was clipped by 1 base and J by 2 bases, with 6 bases between them. The length of the CDR3 is 13 residues. CDR1 and CDR2 from the germline V gene are GTSNPN and SVGIG (reference sequence). CDR3 in amino acids: CAWSAPGNQPQHF. The CDR3 region has the DNA TGTGCCTGGAGTGCCCCCGGCAATCAGCCCCAGCATTTT.

The genes are TRBV29-1 and TRBJ2-7, with D possibly TRBD2 on 5 matching bases. In germline, CDR1 is SQVTM, CDR2 ANQGSEA. The V end was cut by 5 bases, the J end by 6 bases, with 11 bases between. CDR3 size: 11 residues. CDR3 amino acids: CSVWSGSEQYF. CDR3 bases: TGCAGCGTTTGGTCTGGGAGCGAGCAGTACTTC.

This chain links TRBV6-6 with TRBJ2-5; D possibly corresponds to TRBD2 (5 bases). The closer fit of TRBJ2-7 to the DNA end suggests the J call may be wrong. Per germline, CDR1 MNHNY and CDR2 SVGAGI (reference sequence). The CDR3 covers 15 residues. This chain's CDR3 is CASSQPPRVSYEQYF. The CDR3 region has the DNA TGTGCCAGCAGTCAACCTCCGCGGGTCTCCTACGAGCAGTACTTC.

This rearrangement joins TRBV5-1 to TRBJ2-1, with 8 bases matching TRBD2. Germline-derived CDR1 and CDR2 are SGHRS and YFSETQ. CDR3 length equals 19 residues. Trimming took 0 bases from V and 0 from J; bases not matched to a gene: 11. DNA of the CDR3: TGCGCCAGCAGCTTGGAGAGTCTTAGCGGGGCGAGCTCCTACAATGAGCAGTTCTTC. Translation gives CASSLESLSGASSYNEQFF. Full variable domain (missing parts from reference TRBV5-1 and TRBJ2-1): KAGVTQTPRYLIKTRGQQVTLSCSPISGHRSVSWYQQTPGQGLQFLFEYFSETQRNKGNFPGRFSGRQFSNSRSEMNVSTLELGDSALYLCASSLESLSGASSYNEQFFGPGTRLTVL.

This clone was seen a single time. The chain couples TRBV19 to TRBJ1-1, with 7 bases matching TRBD1. CDR1 is LNHDA, CDR2 SQIVND, per germline (reference sequence). The CDR3 totals 14 residues. The V and J ends lost 4 bases and 4 bases, in that order; junction bases with no gene match: 6. CDR3 bases: TGTGCCAGTAGTAGACAGGGACGGGGCACTGAAGCTTTCTTT. Translating gives CASSRQGRGTEAFF. The full variable domain, its missing parts supplied by reference TRBV19 and TRBJ1-1, is DGGITQSPKYLFRKEGQNVTLSCEQNLNHDAMYWYRQDPGQGLRLIYYSQIVNDFQKGDIAEGYSVSREKKESFPLTVTSAQKNPTAFYLCASSRQGRGTEAFFGQGTRLTVV.

The chain links TRBV2 to TRBJ1-1; TRBD1 matches 8 bases. The V gene's germline CDR1 is SNHLY and CDR2 FYNNEI. CDR3 length: 15 residues. V lost 4 bases, J lost 5 bases, and 9 bases stayed unmatched. CDR3 coding DNA: TGTGCCAGCAGTGCGTCCGGGACAGGAGGGACTGAAGCTTTCTTT. Translation gives CASSASGTGGTEAFF.

The chain employs TRBV15 and TRBJ1-2; 7 positions match TRBD1. The germline V gene encodes CDR1 LNHNV and CDR2 YYDKDF (reference sequence). V trimming: 0 bases; J trimming: 4 bases; junction bases outside the gene matches: 2. The CDR3 extends over 14 amino acids. CDR3 DNA: TGTGCCACCAGCAGAGATACAGGGGCCTATGGCTACACCTTC. Its protein product is CATSRDTGAYGYTF.

This chain uses TRBV9 with TRBJ2-7, with TRBD1 as a possible D gene (6 bases). V was trimmed by 2 bases and J by 7 bases, leaving 22 bases between them. From germline, CDR1 is SGDLS and CDR2 YYNGEE. The CDR3 length is 16 residues. CDR3: CASSVGAGAGAREQYF. The CDR3 DNA reads as TGTGCCAGCAGCGTCGGTGCCGGGGCAGGGGCGCGTGAGCAGTACTTC.